Described below is a single T cell receptor (beta chain) sequence and its context. The antigen is unknown. The sample is drawn from a study of cytomegalovirus exposure and HLA in healthy donors. Study details: As an earlier analysis found, 150 million to 200 million T cells yielded about 120 million unique TCR beta sequences. General observations from the study: Researchers had no immune exposure information except CMV serostatus available. Analyzed later, association rates of TCRs varied across HLA loci, with DRB1 most and HLA-C fewest.

Nominally healthy donors provided the samples, though records likely missed some immune exposures. V was pared by 2 bases and J by 4 bases, with 11 bases between. The germline gives CDR1 MNHEY, CDR2 SVGAGI. The CDR3 totals 15 residues. PCR involved 60 Vbeta and 13 Jbeta primers. Clones were sequenced by immunoSEQ multiplex PCR, and TCRdb holds only the in-frame ones, with some missing. The sample includes under 200,000 clones, 68% of them seen just once. Input material: PBMCs. This TCR derives from a man aged 50-59 years in good health and CMV-seronegative. The genes are TRBV6-5 and TRBJ2-2, with D maybe TRBD2 (6 bases). Written as DNA, the CDR3 is TGTGCCAGCAGTTACGGTGGGGGGAGCACCGGGGAGCTGTTTTTT. As protein: CASSYGGGSTGELFF.